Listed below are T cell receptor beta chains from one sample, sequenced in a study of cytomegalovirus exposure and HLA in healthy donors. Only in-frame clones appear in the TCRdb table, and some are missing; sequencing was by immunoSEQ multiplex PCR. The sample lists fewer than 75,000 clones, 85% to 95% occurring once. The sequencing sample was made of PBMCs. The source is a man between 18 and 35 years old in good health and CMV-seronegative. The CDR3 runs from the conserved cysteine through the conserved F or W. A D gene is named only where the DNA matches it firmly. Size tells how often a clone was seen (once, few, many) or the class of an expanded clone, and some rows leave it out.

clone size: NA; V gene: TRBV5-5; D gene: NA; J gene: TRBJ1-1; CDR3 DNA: TGTGCCAGCAGCCATTACACTGAAGCTTTCTTT; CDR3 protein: CASSHYTEAFF
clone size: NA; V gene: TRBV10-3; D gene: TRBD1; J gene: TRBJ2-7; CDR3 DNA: TGTGCCATCAGTACAGGGGAAAACTACGAGCAGTACTTC; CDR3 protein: CAISTGENYEQYF
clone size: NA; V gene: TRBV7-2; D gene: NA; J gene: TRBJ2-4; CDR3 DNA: TGTGCCAGCAGCTTAGTAAGAACAGGGTATGACATTCAGTACTTC; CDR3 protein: CASSLVRTGYDIQYF
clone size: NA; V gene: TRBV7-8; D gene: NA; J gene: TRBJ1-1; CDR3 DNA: TGTGCCAGCAGCTTAGCCCAGGGGACGAACACTGAAGCTTTCTTT; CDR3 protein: CASSLAQGTNTEAFF
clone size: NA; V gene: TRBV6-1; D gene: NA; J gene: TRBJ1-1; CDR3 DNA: TGTGCCAGCAGTGAAGATAACAGATGGAACACTGAAGCTTTCTTT; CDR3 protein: CASSEDNRWNTEAFF
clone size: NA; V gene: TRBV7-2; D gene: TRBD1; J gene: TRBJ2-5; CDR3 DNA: TGTGCCAGCAGCTCCGGGACAGGTGGAGTTGAGACCCAGTACTTC; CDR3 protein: CASSSGTGGVETQYF
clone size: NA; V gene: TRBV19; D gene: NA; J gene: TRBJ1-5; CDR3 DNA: TGTGCCAGTAGTATCGACATAGGGGGCAATCAGCCCCAGCATTTT; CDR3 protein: CASSIDIGGNQPQHF
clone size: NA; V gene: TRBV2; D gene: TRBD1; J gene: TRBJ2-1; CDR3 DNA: TGTGCCAGCAGTGAAGTAGATAATGCAGGGGGTCGCTACAATGAGCAGTTCTTC; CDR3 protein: CASSEVDNAGGRYNEQFF
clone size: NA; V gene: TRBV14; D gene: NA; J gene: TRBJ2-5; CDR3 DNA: TGTGCCAGCAGCCAAGTAGTTAACCCTGGCGGGAAGGAGACCCAGTACTTC; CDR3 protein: CASSQVVNPGGKETQYF
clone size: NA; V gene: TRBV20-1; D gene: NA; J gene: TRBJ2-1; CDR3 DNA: TGCAGTGCTAGATCGGACAATGAGCAGTTCTTC; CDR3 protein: CSARSDNEQFF
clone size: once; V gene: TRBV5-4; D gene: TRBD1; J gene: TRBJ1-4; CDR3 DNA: TGTGCCATTCGGACAGGATATGAAAAACTGTTTTTT; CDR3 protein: CAIRTGYEKLFF
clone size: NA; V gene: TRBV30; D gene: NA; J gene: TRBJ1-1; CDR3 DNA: TGTGCCTGGCTGGACAACCGGAACACTGAAGCTTTCTTT; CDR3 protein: CAWLDNRNTEAFF
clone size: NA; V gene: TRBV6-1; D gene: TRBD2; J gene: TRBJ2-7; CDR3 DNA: TGTGCCAGCAGTGGGGGGGGTTTTTCCTACGAGCAGTACTTC; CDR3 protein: CASSGGGFSYEQYF
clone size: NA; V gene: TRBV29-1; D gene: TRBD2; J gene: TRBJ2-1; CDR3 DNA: TGCAGCGCGCAACGACTAGCGGGGGACAATGAGCAGTTCTTC; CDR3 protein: CSAQRLAGDNEQFF
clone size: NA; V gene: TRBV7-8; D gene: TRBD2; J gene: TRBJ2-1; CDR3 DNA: TGTGCCAGCAGCTCACTTCTCCGGGACTACTACAATGAGCAGTTCTTC; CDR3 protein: CASSSLLRDYYNEQFF
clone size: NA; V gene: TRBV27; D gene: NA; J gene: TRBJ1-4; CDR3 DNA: TGTGCCAGCATAGAAAGGTCATCGGGAAAACTGTTTTTT; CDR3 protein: CASIERSSGKLFF
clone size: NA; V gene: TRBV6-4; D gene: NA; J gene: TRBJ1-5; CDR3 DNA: TGTGCCAGCAGTGAGGAGCACAATCAGCCCCAGCATTTT; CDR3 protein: CASSEEHNQPQHF
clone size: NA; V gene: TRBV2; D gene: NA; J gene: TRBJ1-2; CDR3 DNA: TGTGCCAGCAGGAGAGATGGCTACACCTTC; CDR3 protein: CASRRDGYTF
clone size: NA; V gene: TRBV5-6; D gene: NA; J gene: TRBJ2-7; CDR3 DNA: TGTGCCAGCAGCTCATCAGGCGAGCAGTACTTC; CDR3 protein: CASSSSGEQYF
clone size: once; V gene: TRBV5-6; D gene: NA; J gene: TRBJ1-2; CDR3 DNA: TGTGCCAGCAGGCCCAGGGAATCGGCGAATGCGGCCCCTTATGGCTACACCTTC; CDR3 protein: CASRPRESANAAPYGYTF
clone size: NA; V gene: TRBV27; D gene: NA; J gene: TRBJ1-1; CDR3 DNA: TGTGCCAGCAGGAGGTTCCAGGACATGAACACTGAAGCTTTCTTT; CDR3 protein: CASRRFQDMNTEAFF
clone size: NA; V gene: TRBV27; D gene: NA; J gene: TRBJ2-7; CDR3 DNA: TGTGCCAGCATGCCGCTGGGGAGCTCCTACGAGCAGTACTTC; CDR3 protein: CASMPLGSSYEQYF
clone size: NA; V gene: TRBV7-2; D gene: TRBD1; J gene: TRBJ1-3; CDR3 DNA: TGTGCCAGCAGCTTAAAAGGGACAGGGACACGAAACACCATATATTTT; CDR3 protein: CASSLKGTGTRNTIYF
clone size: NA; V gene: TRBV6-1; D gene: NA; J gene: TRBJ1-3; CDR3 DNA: TGTGCCAGCAGTGAACTTGGCACGGGAAACACCATATATTTT; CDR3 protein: CASSELGTGNTIYF
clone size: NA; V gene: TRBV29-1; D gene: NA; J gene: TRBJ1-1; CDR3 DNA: TGCAGCGTTGACAGCGCGAACACTGAAGCTTTCTTT; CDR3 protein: CSVDSANTEAFF
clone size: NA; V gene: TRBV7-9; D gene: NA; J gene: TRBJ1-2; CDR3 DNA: TGTGCCAGCAGCTTCATCGTAGGGGATAGGGGCTATGGCTACACCTTC; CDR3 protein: CASSFIVGDRGYGYTF
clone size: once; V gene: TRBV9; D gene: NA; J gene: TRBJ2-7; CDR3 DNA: TGTGCCAGCAGCCCCACAATCGGACAGCCCTACGAGCAGTACTTC; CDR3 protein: CASSPTIGQPYEQYF
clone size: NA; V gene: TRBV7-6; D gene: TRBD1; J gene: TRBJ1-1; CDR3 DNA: TGTGCCAGCAGCCCCCGCCCGGGACAGGGGGGCACTGAAGCTTTCTTT; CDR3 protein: CASSPRPGQGGTEAFF
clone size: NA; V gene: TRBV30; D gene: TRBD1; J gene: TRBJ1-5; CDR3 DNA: TGTGCCTGGAGTGTGGAAATAGGACAGGGCCACCAGCCCCAGCATTTT; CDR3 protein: CAWSVEIGQGHQPQHF
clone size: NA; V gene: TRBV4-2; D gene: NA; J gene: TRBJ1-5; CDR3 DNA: TGTGCCAGCAGCCAAGACGGGGGGCAGGGCGGGCATAGCAATCAGCCCCAGCATTTT; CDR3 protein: CASSQDGGQGGHSNQPQHF
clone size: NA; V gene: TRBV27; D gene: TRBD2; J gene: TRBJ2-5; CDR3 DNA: TGTGCCACCCGGACTAGCGGGGGGGCCCGGGAGACCCAGTACTTC; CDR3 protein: CATRTSGGARETQYF
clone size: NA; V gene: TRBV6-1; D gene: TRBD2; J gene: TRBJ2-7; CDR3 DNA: TGTGCCAGCAGAGACCCGAGCGGGGTGACCTACGAGCAGTACTTC; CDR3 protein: CASRDPSGVTYEQYF
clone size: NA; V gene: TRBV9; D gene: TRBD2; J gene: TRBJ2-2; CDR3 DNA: TGTGCCAGCAGCGTGCTAGCGGGGGGGATCACCGGGGAGCTGTTTTTT; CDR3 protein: CASSVLAGGITGELFF
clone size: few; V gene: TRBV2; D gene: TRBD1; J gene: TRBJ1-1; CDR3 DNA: TGTGCCAGCAGGGACCGGACAGGGAGCCGCCATTCTTTT; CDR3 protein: CASRDRTGSRHSF
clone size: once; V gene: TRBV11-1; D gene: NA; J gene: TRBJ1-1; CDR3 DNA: TGTGCCAGCAGCCATAAGAGGAACACTGAAGCTTTCTTT; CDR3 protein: CASSHKRNTEAFF
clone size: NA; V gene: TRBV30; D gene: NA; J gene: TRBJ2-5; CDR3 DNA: TGTGCCTGGTCCCAGCGTTTAAGCGAGACCCAGTACTTC; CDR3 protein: CAWSQRLSETQYF